This T cell receptor beta chain was retrieved from a study of identical twins. Study observations and caveats: Weaker excess twin sharing was observed in beta out-of-frame sequences. Insertion counts were lower in abundant cord blood beta clonotypes, a trend that memory repertoires did not show.

As for this clonotype: Antigen: not known.

There are 14 residues in the CDR3. Germline lookup yields CDR1 SGDLS and CDR2 YYNGEE. Trimming took 3 bases from V and 2 from J, leaving 10 bases between them. Unique molecular identifiers were present on the cDNA, and a universal primer site came from template switching. TCRdb re-called the 5' RACE reads through MiXCR, storing one row per CDR3 protein. Altogether around 650,000 distinct CDR3 sequences are present, under 8.5% being singletons, with the ten largest covering 1.6%. This sample was also put to use in a study of yellow fever vaccine responses in identical twins.

J is TRBJ2-3 and V is TRBV9, with D maybe TRBD1 (6 bases). Sequenced input: PBMCs. This clonotype was obtained from a woman between 18 and 29 years old in good health. DNA for the CDR3: TGTGCCAGCAGCGAGGGACACTTCACAGATACGCAGTATTTT. Translating it yields CASSEGHFTDTQYF.